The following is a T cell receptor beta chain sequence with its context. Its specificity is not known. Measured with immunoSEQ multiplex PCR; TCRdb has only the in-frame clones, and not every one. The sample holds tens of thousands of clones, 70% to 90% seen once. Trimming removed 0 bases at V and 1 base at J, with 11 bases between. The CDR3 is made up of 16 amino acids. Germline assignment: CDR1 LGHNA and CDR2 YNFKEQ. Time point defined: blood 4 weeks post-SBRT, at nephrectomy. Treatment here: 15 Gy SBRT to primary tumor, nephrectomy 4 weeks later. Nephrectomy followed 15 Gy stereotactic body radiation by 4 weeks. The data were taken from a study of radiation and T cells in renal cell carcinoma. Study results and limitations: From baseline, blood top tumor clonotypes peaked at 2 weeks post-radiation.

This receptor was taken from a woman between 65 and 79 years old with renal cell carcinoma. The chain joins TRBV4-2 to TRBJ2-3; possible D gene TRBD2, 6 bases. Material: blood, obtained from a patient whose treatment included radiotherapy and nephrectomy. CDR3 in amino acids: CASSQELRGGTDTQYF. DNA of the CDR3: TGTGCCAGCAGCCAAGAGCTTCGCGGGGGCACAGATACGCAGTATTTT.